The rows below give T cell receptor beta chains drawn from one sample of a study of T-cell memory formation after mild COVID-19. From the 5' RACE reads, TCRdb called clonotypes with MiXCR, one entry per CDR3 protein. The repertoire has under 250,000 distinct CDR3 sequences, 15% of them found once; the top ten carry around 2.2%. The specimen sequenced was PBMCs or a T cell subset sorted from them (not recorded which). These receptors all come from an adult woman who had mild COVID-19 (a few samples of this study predate the infection). Cell type and time point are not known. The CDR3 runs from the conserved cysteine through the conserved F or W. D genes are given only for firm matches. Part of the rows lack a size; the others show once, few, many or a class for expanded clones.

CDR3 DNA | CDR3 protein | V gene | clone size | J gene | D gene
TGTGCCAGCTCACGGGGGACAAGAGATGAAAAACTGTTTTTT | CASSRGTRDEKLFF | TRBV18 | few | TRBJ1-4 | .
TGTGCCAGCACGATTAGCGGGAGCCTCTCCTACGAGCAGTACTTC | CASTISGSLSYEQYF | TRBV5-6 | . | TRBJ2-7 | TRBD2
TGTGCCAGCAGCTCGAGCGGGAGGGCCCAGGGCGAGCAGTACTTC | CASSSSGRAQGEQYF | TRBV7-2 | many | TRBJ2-7 | TRBD2
TGCAGCGTTTGGGACAGGGCGTCGGGTCAGCCCCAGCATTTT | CSVWDRASGQPQHF | TRBV29-1 | . | TRBJ1-5 | TRBD1
TGTGCCAGCAGCGGCCCAATGAGCTCCTACGAGCAGTACTTC | CASSGPMSSYEQYF | TRBV9 | . | TRBJ2-7 | .
TGTGCCAGCAGCTTAGGAGGGCAACAGCATCAGCCCCAGCATTTT | CASSLGGQQHQPQHF | TRBV7-8 | few | TRBJ1-5 | .
TGCGCCAGCAGCCAAGATCGAGTACAGGGGCGAGGGAACACTGAAGCTTTCTTT | CASSQDRVQGRGNTEAFF | TRBV4-1 | . | TRBJ1-1 | TRBD1
TGTGCCAGCACCCCTAGTGGTAGCGGGAGTGAAGGAGCCAAAAACATTCAGTACTTC | CASTPSGSGSEGAKNIQYF | TRBV7-8 | many | TRBJ2-4 | TRBD2
TGCGCCAGCAACCCCGGGACGCAAAGCTACGAGCAGTACTTC | CASNPGTQSYEQYF | TRBV5-1 | . | TRBJ2-7 | .
TGTGCCAGCAGTTTCCTGGGACAGGGCTGGGGCTACACCTTC | CASSFLGQGWGYTF | TRBV12-3/TRBV12-4 | . | TRBJ1-2 | TRBD1
TGTGCCAACAGTATCAATCAGCCCCAGCATTTT | CANSINQPQHF | TRBV2 | . | TRBJ1-5 | .
TGCGCCAGCAGCGTAGGAGACACCGGGGAGCTGTTTTTT | CASSVGDTGELFF | TRBV5-1 | many | TRBJ2-2 | .
TGTGCCAGCAGCCATTCTAGCGGGAGTTCCTACGAGCAGTACTTC | CASSHSSGSSYEQYF | TRBV3-1 | . | TRBJ2-7 | TRBD2
TGCAGTGCTAGAGCCCAGAACACTGAAGCTTTCTTT | CSARAQNTEAFF | TRBV20-1 | . | TRBJ1-1 | .
TGTGCCAGCCGGGACAGGGAGAATTCACCCCTCCACTTT | CASRDRENSPLHF | TRBV6-4 | . | TRBJ1-6 | TRBD1
TGCGCCAGCAGCCGGGATAACCCTCGGGAAAAACTGTTTTTT | CASSRDNPREKLFF | TRBV5-1 | few | TRBJ1-4 | .
TGTGCCACCAGACGGGGGAGGGCAGATACGCAGTATTTT | CATRRGRADTQYF | TRBV24-1 | . | TRBJ2-3 | TRBD2
TGCGCCAGCAGATTGGGGGGGAGCGCTGAAGCTTTCTTT | CASRLGGSAEAFF | TRBV5-1 | . | TRBJ1-1 | .
TGTGCCAGCAGGACTAGCGGGTTCACAGATACGCAGTATTTT | CASRTSGFTDTQYF | TRBV6-6 | many | TRBJ2-3 | TRBD2
TGTGCCAGCAAGTGGCGACAGGCTATCTATGGCTACACCTTC | CASKWRQAIYGYTF | TRBV2 | . | TRBJ1-2 | .
TGTGCCAGTCGGAGGGCCGGGGGAGAGACCCAGTACTTC | CASRRAGGETQYF | TRBV7-9 | few | TRBJ2-5 | .
TGTGCCAGCAGCCAAGTAGCGGGACCGGGGGCCTACGAGCAGTACTTC | CASSQVAGPGAYEQYF | TRBV4-2 | . | TRBJ2-7 | TRBD2
TGTGCCACCAGCAGAGATTGGAAGGTGACAAGTATGAACACTGAAGCTTTCTTT | CATSRDWKVTSMNTEAFF | TRBV15 | . | TRBJ1-1 | .
TGTGCCAGCAGCCGTCCTACTAGCGGGGGGATCAATGAGCAGTTCTTC | CASSRPTSGGINEQFF | TRBV3-1 | . | TRBJ2-1 | TRBD2
TGCGCCAGCAGCTTGGCGACTAGCGGGGGAAATGAGCAGTTCTTC | CASSLATSGGNEQFF | TRBV5-1 | few | TRBJ2-1 | TRBD2
TGTGCCAGCAGCCTATCGCGCACCGACACCGGGGAGCTGTTTTTT | CASSLSRTDTGELFF | TRBV7-3 | few | TRBJ2-2 | .
TGTGCCAGCAGTCCCACTAGCGGGAGCGTTGATACGCAGTATTTT | CASSPTSGSVDTQYF | TRBV12-3/TRBV12-4 | . | TRBJ2-3 | TRBD2
TGTGCCAGCGGGACTAGCGGGAGGGCCGCAGATACGCAGTATTTT | CASGTSGRAADTQYF | TRBV11-2 | few | TRBJ2-3 | TRBD2
TGTGCCAGCAGCCGACCTCCATTAGGGGGCTATGGCTACACCTTC | CASSRPPLGGYGYTF | TRBV2 | few | TRBJ1-2 | .
TGTGCCAGCAGCTTGGGTTGGGACAGATTGAACACTGAAGCTTTCTTT | CASSLGWDRLNTEAFF | TRBV7-9 | few | TRBJ1-1 | TRBD1
TGTGCCAGCTCAACCTCCCGGGACAGGGGATACAATGAGCAGTTCTTC | CASSTSRDRGYNEQFF | TRBV6-2/TRBV6-3 | . | TRBJ2-1 | TRBD1
TGTGCCAGCAGTGGACAGGGCCACTATGGCTACACCTTC | CASSGQGHYGYTF | TRBV27 | . | TRBJ1-2 | TRBD1
TGTGCCAGCAGTTACAGGGCACAAAATAGCAATCAGCCCCAGCATTTT | CASSYRAQNSNQPQHF | TRBV6-6 | . | TRBJ1-5 | .
TGTGCCAGCAGTGACATGGCGACTAATGAAAAACTGTTTTTT | CASSDMATNEKLFF | TRBV6-5 | . | TRBJ1-4 | .
TGTGCCAGCAGTTCCAACGCCATCGGGACAGGGCTCGACACAGATACGCAGTATTTT | CASSSNAIGTGLDTDTQYF | TRBV6-6 | . | TRBJ2-3 | TRBD1
TGCAGCGCGGGGTGGGCTAATGAAAAACTGTTTTTT | CSAGWANEKLFF | TRBV29-1 | . | TRBJ1-4 | .
TGTGCCAGCGCCCCCGGGACAGGGTTCTACGAGCAGTACTTC | CASAPGTGFYEQYF | TRBV18 | few | TRBJ2-7 | TRBD1
TGTGCCAGCAGTTCAGGGACAGGGTACCCCTACGAGCAGTACTTC | CASSSGTGYPYEQYF | TRBV6-5 | few | TRBJ2-7 | TRBD1
TGTGCCAGCAGTTTACGGAAGGCGATGACAGATACGCAGTATTTT | CASSLRKAMTDTQYF | TRBV12-3/TRBV12-4 | few | TRBJ2-3 | .
TGTGCCAGCAGCCCAGGGACAGGGGGTGACAAAAACATTCAGTACTTC | CASSPGTGGDKNIQYF | TRBV7-9 | few | TRBJ2-4 | TRBD1
TGTGCCAGCAGCGGGAGACAGGGAAGCTATGGCTACACCTTC | CASSGRQGSYGYTF | TRBV4-2 | once | TRBJ1-2 | TRBD1
TGCAGTGCTTTTAAGGGCTACGAGCAGTACTTC | CSAFKGYEQYF | TRBV20-1 | . | TRBJ2-7 | .
TGTGCCAGCAGCTTAGCGGGAGGGCCTTTCCTGAACACCGGGGAGCTGTTTTTT | CASSLAGGPFLNTGELFF | TRBV7-9 | . | TRBJ2-2 | TRBD2
TGTGCTAGCAGCTTAGATGGAGTGTACGCCTACGAGCAGTACTTC | CASSLDGVYAYEQYF | TRBV7-7 | many | TRBJ2-7 | .
TGCGCCAGCAGTGGGACAGGGGGACTGAATAGCAATCAGCCCCAGCATTTT | CASSGTGGLNSNQPQHF | TRBV10-1 | few | TRBJ1-5 | TRBD1
TGTGCCAGCAGCCCGGACAGGGTCACCGGGGAGCTGTTTTTT | CASSPDRVTGELFF | TRBV7-2 | . | TRBJ2-2 | TRBD1
TGTGCCACCAGTGAGGACGGACAGGGGGAGAACACCGGGGAGCTGTTTTTT | CATSEDGQGENTGELFF | TRBV24-1 | few | TRBJ2-2 | TRBD1
TGCGCCAGCAGCCCCGACTCAGGTGGGCTCCGTACGCAGTATTTT | CASSPDSGGLRTQYF | TRBV5-1 | . | TRBJ2-3 | .
TGTGCCAGCAGCCAAGCCGTGGATACGCAGTATTTT | CASSQAVDTQYF | TRBV3-1 | . | TRBJ2-3 | .
TGTGCCAGCAGCCAACCTAACGGGGACACTGAAGCTTTCTTT | CASSQPNGDTEAFF | TRBV4-2 | few | TRBJ1-1 | .